This T cell receptor beta chain comes out of a study of blood T cell repertoires in COVID-19. Original analysis: The assay estimated nucleated cells by amplifying reference gene primers. Assay used: immunoSEQ multiplex PCR; TCRdb lists only in-frame clones, some missing. Clonal size and the V and J genes are those of that table, whereas D and trimming came from the DNA. In the table there are some 83,000 clones, roughly 90% of which are singletons. The CDR3 spans 11 residues. V lost 1 base to trimming and J lost 12 bases, with 10 bases between them. The germline V gene encodes CDR1 MNHNS and CDR2 SASEGT.

Sequencing was carried out using peripheral blood. The chain has TRBV6-1 and TRBJ2-7; no firm D call. This clonotype originated in a man aged 45 to 65 with acute or convalescent COVID-19. The CDR3 region has the DNA TGTGCCAGCAGTGAAGTGGGCCGTGTGTACTTC. The encoded protein is CASSEVGRVYF.